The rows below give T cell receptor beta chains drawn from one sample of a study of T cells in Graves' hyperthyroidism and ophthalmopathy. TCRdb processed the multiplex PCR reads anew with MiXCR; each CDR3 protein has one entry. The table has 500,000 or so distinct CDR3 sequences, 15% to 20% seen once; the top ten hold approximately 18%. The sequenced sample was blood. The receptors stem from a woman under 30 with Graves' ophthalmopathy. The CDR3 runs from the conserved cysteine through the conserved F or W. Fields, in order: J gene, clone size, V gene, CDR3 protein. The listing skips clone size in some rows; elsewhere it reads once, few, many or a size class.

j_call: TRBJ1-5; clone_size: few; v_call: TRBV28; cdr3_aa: CANRPSGQGGNQPQHF
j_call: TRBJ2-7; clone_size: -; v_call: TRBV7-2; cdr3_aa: CASSLGMDRPSAYEQYF
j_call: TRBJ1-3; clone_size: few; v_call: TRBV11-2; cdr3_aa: CASSLDYPLSGNTIYF
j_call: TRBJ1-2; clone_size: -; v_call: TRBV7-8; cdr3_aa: CASHDRPKTGNNYGYTF
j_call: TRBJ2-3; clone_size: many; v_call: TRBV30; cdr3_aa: CAWSVLGSTDTQYF
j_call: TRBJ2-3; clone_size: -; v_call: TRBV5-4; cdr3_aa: CASSQFPGQGKDTQYF
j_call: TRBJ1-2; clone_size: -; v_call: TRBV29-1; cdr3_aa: CSAEMDTEFGYTF
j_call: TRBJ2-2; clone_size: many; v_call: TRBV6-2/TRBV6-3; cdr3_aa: CASSSFDRANTGELFF
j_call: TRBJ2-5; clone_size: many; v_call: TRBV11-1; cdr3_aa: CASSLKGLLGETQYF
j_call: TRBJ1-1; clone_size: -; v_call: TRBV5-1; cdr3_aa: CASSLDRAFEAFF
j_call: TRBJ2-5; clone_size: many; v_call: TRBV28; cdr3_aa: CASRTWVEGLAGVETQYF
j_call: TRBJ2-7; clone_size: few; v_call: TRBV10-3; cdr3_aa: CAISEGRSSYEQYF
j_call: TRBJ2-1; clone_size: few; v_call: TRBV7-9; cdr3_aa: CASSLGSSGRRYNEQFF
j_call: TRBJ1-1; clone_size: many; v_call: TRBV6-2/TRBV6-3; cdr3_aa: CASSYVDRGTTEAFF
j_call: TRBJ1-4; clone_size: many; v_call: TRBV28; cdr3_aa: CASSSGPLATNEKLFF
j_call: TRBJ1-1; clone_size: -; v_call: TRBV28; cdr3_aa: CASSRDRGWDTEAFF
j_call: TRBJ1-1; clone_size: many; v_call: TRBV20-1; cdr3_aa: CSASARVDTEAFF
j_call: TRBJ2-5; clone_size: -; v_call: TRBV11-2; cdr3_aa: CASSWGESGGAETQYF
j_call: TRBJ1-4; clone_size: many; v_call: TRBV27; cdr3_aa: CASSLGAGNEKLFF
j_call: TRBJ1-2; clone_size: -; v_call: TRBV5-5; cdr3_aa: CASSLDIYYGYTF
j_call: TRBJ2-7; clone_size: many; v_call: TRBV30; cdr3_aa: CAWSVNYEQYF
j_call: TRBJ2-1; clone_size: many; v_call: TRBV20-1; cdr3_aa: CSAFHASGRVGEQFF
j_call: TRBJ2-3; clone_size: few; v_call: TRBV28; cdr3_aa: CASSGHGSRTDTQYF
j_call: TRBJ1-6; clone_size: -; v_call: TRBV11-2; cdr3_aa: CASSLETARGSPLHF
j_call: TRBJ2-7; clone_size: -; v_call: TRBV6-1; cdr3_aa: CASSPISGSSYEQYF
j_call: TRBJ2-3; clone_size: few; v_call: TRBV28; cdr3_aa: CASRGQGVTDTQYF
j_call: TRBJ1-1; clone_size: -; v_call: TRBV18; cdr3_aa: CASSPPNREEAFF
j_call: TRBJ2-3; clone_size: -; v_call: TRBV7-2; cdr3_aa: CASSSSGSKDTQYF
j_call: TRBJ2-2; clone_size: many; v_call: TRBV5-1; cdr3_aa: CASSRQDIPTGELFF
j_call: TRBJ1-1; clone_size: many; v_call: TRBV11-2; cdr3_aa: CASSLDPRSTEAFF
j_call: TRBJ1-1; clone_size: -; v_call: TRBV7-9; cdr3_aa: CASSLRDRFTEAFF
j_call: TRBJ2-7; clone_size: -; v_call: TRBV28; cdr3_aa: CASSLRETGYYEQYF
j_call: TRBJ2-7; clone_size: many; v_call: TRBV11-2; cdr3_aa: CASSLGLGGYEQYF
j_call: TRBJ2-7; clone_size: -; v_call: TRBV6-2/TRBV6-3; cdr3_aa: CASRSRLQGWFEQYF
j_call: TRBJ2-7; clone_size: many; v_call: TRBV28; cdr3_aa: CASSYQGDYEQYF
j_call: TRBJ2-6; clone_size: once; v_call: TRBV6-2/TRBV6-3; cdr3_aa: CASSYRGLSSGANVLTF
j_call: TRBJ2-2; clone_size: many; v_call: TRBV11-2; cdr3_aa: CASSGWVSATGELFF
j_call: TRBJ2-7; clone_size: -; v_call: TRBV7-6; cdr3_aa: CASSLGPPGAYYEQYF
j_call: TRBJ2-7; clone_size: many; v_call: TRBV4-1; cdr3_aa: CASSQDMGARVYEQYF
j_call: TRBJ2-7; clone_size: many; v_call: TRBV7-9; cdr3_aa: CASNSGGRDEQYF
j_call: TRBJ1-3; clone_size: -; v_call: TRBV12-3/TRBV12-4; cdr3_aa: CASSTWTSSGNTIYF
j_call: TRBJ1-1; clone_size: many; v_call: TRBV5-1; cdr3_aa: CASKAGTSNTEAFF
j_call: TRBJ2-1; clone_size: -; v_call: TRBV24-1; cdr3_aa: CATSGANRARNEQFF
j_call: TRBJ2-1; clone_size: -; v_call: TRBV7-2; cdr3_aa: CASSLSIGTTDEQFF
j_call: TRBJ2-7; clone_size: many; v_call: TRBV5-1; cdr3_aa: CASSLDENSYEQYF
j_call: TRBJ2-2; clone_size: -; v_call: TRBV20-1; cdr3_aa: CSARDIGLNTGELFF
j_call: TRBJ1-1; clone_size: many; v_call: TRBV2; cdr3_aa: CATRGGRERNTEAFF
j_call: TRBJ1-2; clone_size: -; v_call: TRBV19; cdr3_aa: CASSIGGEGGNYGYTF
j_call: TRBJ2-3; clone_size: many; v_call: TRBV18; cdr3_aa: CASSPSVGTSGELDTQYF
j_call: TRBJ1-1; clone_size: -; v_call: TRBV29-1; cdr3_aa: CSAVHMNTEAFF
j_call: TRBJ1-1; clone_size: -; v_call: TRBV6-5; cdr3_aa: CASSYEGGPMNTEAFF
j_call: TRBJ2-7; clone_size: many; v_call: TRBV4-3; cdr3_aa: CASSQERGYEQYF
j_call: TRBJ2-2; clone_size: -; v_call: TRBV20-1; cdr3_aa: CSGFDRDGFGELFF
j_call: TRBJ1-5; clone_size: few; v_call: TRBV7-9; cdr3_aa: CASSRTGVPYSNQPQHF
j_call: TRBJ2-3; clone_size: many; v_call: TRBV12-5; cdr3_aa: CASGSWGRTDTQYF
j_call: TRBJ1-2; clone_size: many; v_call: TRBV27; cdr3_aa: CASSPRDRPIHGYTF